One sample yielded the 7 T cell receptor beta chains listed below, sequenced in a study of blood T cell repertoires in COVID-19. Produced via immunoSEQ multiplex PCR; TCRdb's table is partial and in-frame only. The table includes roughly 120,000 clones, around 82% detected once. The sequenced sample consisted of peripheral blood. These receptor sequences come from a human donor in a cohort sampled during active or convalescent COVID-19.

CDR3: CASSSLEGYYEQYF. Written as DNA, the CDR3 is TGTGCCAGCAGTTCGCTGGAGGGGTACTACGAGCAGTACTTC. The rearrangement uses TRBV27 and TRBJ2-7; D perhaps matches TRBD2 (6 bases). The CDR3 covers 14 residues. V lost 4 bases, J lost 3 bases, and 13 bases lay in between. Germline lookup yields CDR1 MNHEY and CDR2 SMNVEV (reference sequence).

This clone was observed a handful of times. The chain joins TRBV5-5 to TRBJ2-2; possibly TRBD2 for D (6 bases). This CDR3 comprises 17 residues. Germline V lookup: CDR1 SGHKS, CDR2 YYEKEE (reference sequence). Trimming removed 0 bases at V and 0 bases at J, with 12 bases between. In nucleotides, the CDR3 is TGTGCCAGCAGCTTGGCTGTGCCGGGAGCGAACACCGGGGAGCTGTTTTTT. Amino acid sequence: CASSLAVPGANTGELFF.

This clone was seen only once. V is TRBV29-1 and J is TRBJ1-2; TRBD1 matches at 7 bases. Germline assignment: CDR1 SQVTM and CDR2 ANQGSEA. V lost 2 bases to trimming and J lost 4 bases; unmatched junction nucleotides: 7. This CDR3 has 14 residues. This chain's CDR3 is CSVEKGTAPYGYTF. The CDR3 DNA follows: TGCAGCGTTGAAAAAGGGACAGCTCCCTATGGCTACACCTTC.

In its sample, this clone was seen a few times. This CDR3 reads CASSEIRTGGTDTQYF. CDR3 sequence (DNA): TGTGCCAGCAGTGAAATACGGACAGGAGGCACAGATACGCAGTATTTT. This chain links TRBV25-1 with TRBJ2-3; 7 nucleotides match TRBD1. The J segment lost 1 base and the V segment lost 2 bases, leaving 6 bases of the junction unmatched. The CDR3 loop spans 16 amino acids. Germline V gene lookup returns CDR1 MGHDK and CDR2 SYGVNS. Looking up the rest from reference TRBV25-1 and TRBJ2-3 gives the full variable domain: EADIYQTPRYLVIGTGKKITLECSQTMGHDKMYWYQQDPGMELHLIHYSYGVNSTEKGDLSSESTVSRIRTEHFPLTLESARPSHTSQYLCASSEIRTGGTDTQYFGPGTRLTVL.

The rearrangement links TRBV11-3 to TRBJ2-3; D call uncertain. From germline, CDR1 is SGHNT and CDR2 YENEEA. V was pared by 5 bases and J by 4 bases, with 13 bases between. The CDR3 runs to 14 residues. The CDR3 spells CASSPGPGSDTQYF. The CDR3 DNA follows: TGTGCCAGCAGCCCAGGTCCCGGTTCAGATACGCAGTATTTT. Combining the CDR3 with reference TRBV11-3 and TRBJ2-3 gives the whole variable domain EAGVVQSPRYKIIEKKQPVAFWCNPISGHNTLYWYLQNLGQGPELLIRYENEEAVDDSQLPKDRFSAERLKGVDSTLKIQPAELGDSAVYLCASSPGPGSDTQYFGPGTRLTVL.

The chain recombines TRBV19 with TRBJ1-1, with TRBD1 matching over 7 bases. Germline V gives CDR1 LNHDA, CDR2 SQIVND (reference sequence). V lost 6 bases to trimming and J lost 2 bases; unmatched junction nucleotides: 6. The CDR3 length is 14 residues. The CDR3 DNA sequence: TGTGCCAGTAGGCAAAACAGGGGTAACACTGAAGCTTTCTTT. Translating gives CASRQNRGNTEAFF.

This chain joins TRBV7-8 and TRBJ1-5; possibly TRBD1 for D (6 bases). The V gene's germline CDR1 is SGHVS and CDR2 FQNEAQ. V was shortened by 1 base and J by 0 bases, with 16 bases between the two germline ends. The CDR3 sequence is 18 residues long. The CDR3 DNA sequence: TGTGCCAGCAGCTTAGATAGGACAGCCCTGATTAGCAATCAGCCCCAGCATTTT. Amino acids: CASSLDRTALISNQPQHF.